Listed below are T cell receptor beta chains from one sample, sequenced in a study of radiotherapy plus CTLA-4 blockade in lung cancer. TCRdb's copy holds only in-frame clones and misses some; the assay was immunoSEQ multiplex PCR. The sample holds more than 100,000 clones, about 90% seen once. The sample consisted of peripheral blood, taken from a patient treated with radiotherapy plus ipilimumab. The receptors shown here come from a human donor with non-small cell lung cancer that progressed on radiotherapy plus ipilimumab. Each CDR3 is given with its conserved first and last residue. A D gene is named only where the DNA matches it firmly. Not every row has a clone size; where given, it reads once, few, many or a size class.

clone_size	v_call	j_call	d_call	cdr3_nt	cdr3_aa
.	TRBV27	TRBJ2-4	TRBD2	TGTGCCAGCAGTTTACTAGCGGGAGGGTCCAAAAACATTCAGTACTTC	CASSLLAGGSKNIQYF
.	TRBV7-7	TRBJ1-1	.	TGTGCTAGCAGCTTAGATCTGAACACTGAAGCTTTCTTT	CASSLDLNTEAFF
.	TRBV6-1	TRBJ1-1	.	TGTGCCAGCAGTGAGACAGTCGCGACTGAAGCTTTCTTT	CASSETVATEAFF
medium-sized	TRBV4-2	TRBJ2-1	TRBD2	TGTGCCAGCAGCGTGGGGACTAGCGGCTACAATGAGCAGTTCTTC	CASSVGTSGYNEQFF
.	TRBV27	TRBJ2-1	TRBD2	TGTGCCAGCAGTTTGCGCTGGACTAGCGGGAGAGATGAGCAGTTCTTC	CASSLRWTSGRDEQFF
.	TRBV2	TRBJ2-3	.	TGTGCCAGCAGTCCCCTATCGAACCTAGCAGATACGCAGTATTTT	CASSPLSNLADTQYF
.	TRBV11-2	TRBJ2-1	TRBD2	TGTGCCAGCAGCCTAGCGGGAGGCTCCTACAATGAGCAGTTCTTC	CASSLAGGSYNEQFF
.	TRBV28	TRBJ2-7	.	TGTGCCAGCAGTTTGGTCGCTCGGGCTCACGAGCAGTACTTC	CASSLVARAHEQYF
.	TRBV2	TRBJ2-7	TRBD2	TGTGCCAGCAGAAGGCCGGGGGGGAACTACGAGCAGTACTTC	CASRRPGGNYEQYF
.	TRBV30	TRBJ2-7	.	TGTGCCTGGAGTGTAGGCAGCTCCTACGAGCAGTACTTC	CAWSVGSSYEQYF
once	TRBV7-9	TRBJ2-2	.	TGTGCCAGCAGCCTGCGACCAGCCAACACCGGGGAGCTGTTTTTT	CASSLRPANTGELFF
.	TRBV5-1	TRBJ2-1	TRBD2	TGCGCCAGCAGCTCCGGACTAGCGGGATACAATGAGCAGTTCTTC	CASSSGLAGYNEQFF
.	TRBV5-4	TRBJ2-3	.	TGTGCCAGCAGCTTTGGCGACTGGAGTAGCACAGATACGCAGTATTTT	CASSFGDWSSTDTQYF
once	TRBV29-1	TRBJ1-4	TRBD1	TGCAGCGCAGACAGGGGCAGTGAAAAACTGTTTTTT	CSADRGSEKLFF
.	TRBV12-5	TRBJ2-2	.	TGTGCTAGTGGTTTGGTACGGACTACCAACGAGGGGGAGCTGTTTTTT	CASGLVRTTNEGELFF
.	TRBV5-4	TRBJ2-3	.	TGTGCCAGCAGCTTGGCTGCAGGGAGCACAGATACGCAGTATTTT	CASSLAAGSTDTQYF
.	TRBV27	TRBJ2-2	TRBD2	TGTGCCAGCAGTTTATCGGTCGGGAGGGGTGAAAACACCGGGGAGCTGTTTTTT	CASSLSVGRGENTGELFF
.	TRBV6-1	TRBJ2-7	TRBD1	TGTGCCAGCAGTATACAGGGGGCTAGGGCCCACGAGCAGTACTTC	CASSIQGARAHEQYF
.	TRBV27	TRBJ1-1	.	TGTGCCAGCAGCAACTATGAACAGCTCACTGAAGCTTTCTTT	CASSNYEQLTEAFF
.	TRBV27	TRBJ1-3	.	TGTGCCAGCAGTTCGGATCCCCGCTCTGGAAACACCATATATTTT	CASSSDPRSGNTIYF
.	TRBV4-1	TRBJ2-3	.	TGCGCCAGCAGCCAAGCGAGCACAGATACGCAGTATTTT	CASSQASTDTQYF
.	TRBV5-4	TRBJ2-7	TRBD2	TGTGCCAGCAGACCGGGACTAGCGGAGCGGAGAGAGCAGTACTTC	CASRPGLAERREQYF
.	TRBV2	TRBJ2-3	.	TGTGCCAGCAGTGGAGGTTTGGGGACAGATACGCAGTATTTT	CASSGGLGTDTQYF
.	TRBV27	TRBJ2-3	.	TGTGCCAGCAGGGGCTTGGGGCTGCCATTCACAGATACGCAGTATTTT	CASRGLGLPFTDTQYF
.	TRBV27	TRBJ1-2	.	TGTGCCAGCAGTCAGCGACAGCGGCATGGCTACACCTTC	CASSQRQRHGYTF
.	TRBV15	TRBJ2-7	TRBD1	TGTGCCACCAGCAGAGCGGGACAGTTGAGCCACGAGCAGTACTTC	CATSRAGQLSHEQYF
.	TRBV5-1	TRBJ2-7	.	TGCGCCAGCAGCTTGGTAGGGGGTCCTTCCTACGAGCAGTACTTC	CASSLVGGPSYEQYF
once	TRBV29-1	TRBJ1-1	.	TGCAGCGTTGAGGAGACAGTTATGAACACTGAAGCTTTCTTT	CSVEETVMNTEAFF
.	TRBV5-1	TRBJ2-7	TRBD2	TGCGCCAGCAGCCCACCTACTTCTGGACTAGTGACCGAGCAGTACTTC	CASSPPTSGLVTEQYF
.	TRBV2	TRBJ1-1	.	TGTGCCAGCAGACAGGAAAACACTGAAGCTTTCTTT	CASRQENTEAFF
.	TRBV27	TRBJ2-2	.	TGTGCCAGCAGTTTCAACGGGAACACCGGGGAGCTGTTTTTT	CASSFNGNTGELFF
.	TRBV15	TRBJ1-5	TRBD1	TGTGCCACCAGCAGAGAACAGGGGACCAATCAGCCCCAGCATTTT	CATSREQGTNQPQHF
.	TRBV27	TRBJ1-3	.	TGTGCCAGCAGTCTATCAAGCTCTGGAAACACCATATATTTT	CASSLSSSGNTIYF
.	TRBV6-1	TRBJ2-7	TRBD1	TGTGCCAGCAGTGAATGGCTCCGGGACAGGGTCTACGAGCAGTACTTC	CASSEWLRDRVYEQYF
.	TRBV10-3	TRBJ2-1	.	TGTGCCATCAGTGATGGTTCTGGGTTCCACAATGAGCAGTTCTTC	CAISDGSGFHNEQFF
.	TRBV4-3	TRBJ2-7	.	TGCGCCAGCAGCCAAGATATCACGGAGTCTTACCCCTACGAGCAGTACTTC	CASSQDITESYPYEQYF
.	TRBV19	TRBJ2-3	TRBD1	TGTGCCAGTAGTACACCCGGGACAGACACAGATACGCAGTATTTT	CASSTPGTDTDTQYF
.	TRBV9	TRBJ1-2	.	TGTGCCAGCAGTTCGTTAGGGGCGGGGGGCGCCTATGGCTACACCTTC	CASSSLGAGGAYGYTF
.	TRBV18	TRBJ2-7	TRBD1	TGTGCCAGCTCACCGACAGGGCTCGAGCAGTACTTC	CASSPTGLEQYF
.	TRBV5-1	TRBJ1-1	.	TGCGCCAGCGGATATAAAGCGAACACTGAAGCTTTCTTT	CASGYKANTEAFF
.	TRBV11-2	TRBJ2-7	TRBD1	TGTGCCAGCAGCCTAAGGGACAGGGTGGACGAGCAGTACTTC	CASSLRDRVDEQYF
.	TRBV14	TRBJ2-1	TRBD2	TGTGCCAGCAGCCCGCGAGGGACTAGCGGGAGGAATGAGCAGTTCTTC	CASSPRGTSGRNEQFF
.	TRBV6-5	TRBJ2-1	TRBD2	TGTGCCAGCAGCGATCGGACTAGCGGAAACAATGAGCAGTTCTTC	CASSDRTSGNNEQFF
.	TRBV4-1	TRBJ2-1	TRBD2	TGCGCCAGCAGCCAAGTAGCTAGCGGGAGGCACCATGAGCAGTTCTTC	CASSQVASGRHHEQFF
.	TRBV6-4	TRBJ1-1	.	TGTGCCAGCAGTGACCCGAACACTGAAGCTTTCTTT	CASSDPNTEAFF
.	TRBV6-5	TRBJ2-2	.	TGTGCCAGCAGTCGCGATGGTGGGGCGGACGGGGAGCTGTTTTTT	CASSRDGGADGELFF
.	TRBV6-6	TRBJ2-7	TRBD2	TGTGCCAGCAGTTACCGGCAAGCGGGAGTGAACGAGCAGTACTTC	CASSYRQAGVNEQYF
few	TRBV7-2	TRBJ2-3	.	TGTGCCAGCAGCTTTTCAACGGATACGCAGTATTTT	CASSFSTDTQYF